These T cell receptor beta chains were read from a single sample in a study of shared T cell receptors in the human thymus. TCRdb's copy holds only in-frame clones and misses some; the assay was immunoSEQ multiplex PCR. The data show almost 550,000 clones, around 82% seen once. These same data were also listed under a study on human thymus T cells.

The sequenced material came from thymocytes. The receptors come from a boy under two years old with a congenital heart defect. Each CDR3 is given with its conserved first and last residue. A D gene is named only where the DNA matches it firmly. Clone size appears in some rows only: once, few, many, or a class for an expanded clone.

TRBJ1-1 . TRBV6-4 . TGTGCCAGCAGTGGTTTTACAGGGCGCTACACTGAAGCTTTCTTT CASSGFTGRYTEAFF
TRBJ2-3 . TRBV19 . TGTGCCAGTAGGAGAACAGGGAAGTACACAGATACGCAGTATTTT CASRRTGKYTDTQYF
TRBJ2-1 . TRBV12-5 . TGTGCTAGTGGTTTGGTAAGGGGGCCTCGGCGGGAGGCCTACAATGAGCAGTTCTTC CASGLVRGPRREAYNEQFF
TRBJ1-5 TRBD1 TRBV6-1 . TGTGCCAGCAGCGAACTGGGACAGGGGATAGGCAATCAGCCCCAGCATTTT CASSELGQGIGNQPQHF
TRBJ2-1 . TRBV9 once TGTGCCAGCAGTGGGGTGAGGGAACTCTACAATGAGCAGTTCTTC CASSGVRELYNEQFF
TRBJ2-7 TRBD1 TRBV7-9 once TGTGCCAGCAGCTTAGGGGGGACAGGGTGGACGAACTACGAGCAGTACTTC CASSLGGTGWTNYEQYF
TRBJ1-2 TRBD1 TRBV27 once TGTGCCAGCAGCCAGACAGGGTTCTATGGCTACACCTTC CASSQTGFYGYTF
TRBJ2-7 . TRBV28 . TGTGCCAGCAGTTTTAGGTCGGGGCAGTACTTC CASSFRSGQYF
TRBJ2-5 . TRBV27 . TGTGCCAGCAGTTTATCAGGGGAAGAGACCCAGTACTTC CASSLSGEETQYF
TRBJ2-2 . TRBV4-2 . TGTGCCAGCAGCCAGCCAGCGGGCTGGGAGCTGTTTTTT CASSQPAGWELFF
TRBJ1-2 . TRBV5-1 . TGCGCCAGCAGCTCGACGGAGTATGGCTACACCTTC CASSSTEYGYTF
TRBJ2-7 TRBD2 TRBV15 . TGTGCCACCAGCAGATGGGGGGGCTACGAGCAGTACTTC CATSRWGGYEQYF
TRBJ1-2 TRBD1 TRBV14 . TGTGCCAGCAGCCAAGAGAACAGGGGGTACGGCTACACCTTC CASSQENRGYGYTF
TRBJ1-1 . TRBV5-1 . TGCGCCAGCAGCTGGGGGCCTTTGTGGGCCTACCAACAGATGAACACTGAAGCTTTCTTT CASSWGPLWAYQQMNTEAFF
TRBJ1-2 . TRBV30 . TGTGCCTGGAGTGTACAAAGCGGGGGGCCCATCTATGGCTACACCTTC CAWSVQSGGPIYGYTF
TRBJ2-1 TRBD2 TRBV5-1 . TGCGCCAGCAGCACGAGCGGGAGTGGCGATGAGCAGTTCTTC CASSTSGSGDEQFF
TRBJ2-5 . TRBV4-3 once TGCGCCAGCAGCCAAGATAGCAGGGCCAAGACCCAGTACTTC CASSQDSRAKTQYF
TRBJ2-7 . TRBV29-1 . TGCAGCGCCTCACTACTCCCTATTGACGAGCAGTACTTC CSASLLPIDEQYF
TRBJ2-2 TRBD1 TRBV2 . TGTGCCAGCAGTGGCCGGGACAGGGTAGAAATCGGGGAGCTGTTTTTT CASSGRDRVEIGELFF
TRBJ2-7 TRBD2 TRBV18 few TGTGCCAGCTCACCACGAAATAGCGGGAGGTTTTTGGCCTACGAGCAGTACTTC CASSPRNSGRFLAYEQYF
TRBJ2-7 TRBD1 TRBV5-1 . TGCGCCAGCAGCTTGTACAGGGGACATTACGAGCAGTACTTC CASSLYRGHYEQYF
TRBJ2-5 TRBD2 TRBV29-1 . TGCAGCGTTGGACTAGCAATAGAGACCCAGTACTTC CSVGLAIETQYF
TRBJ2-5 . TRBV15 . TGTGCCACCAGCCTCGCGGGGTCCCAAGAGACCCAGTACTTC CATSLAGSQETQYF
TRBJ1-2 TRBD1 TRBV6-4 . TGTGCCAGCAGAGGACAGGGGCGCGCTGACGGGCATGGCTACACCTTC CASRGQGRADGHGYTF
TRBJ1-3 . TRBV11-1 . TGTGCCAGCAGCTCAAAAAGGGGGATAACTGGAAACACCATATATTTT CASSSKRGITGNTIYF
TRBJ2-7 . TRBV6-1 . TGTGCCAGCAGTCCGCGGACCTACGAGCAGTACTTC CASSPRTYEQYF
TRBJ1-3 TRBD1 TRBV7-9 . TGTGCCAGCAGTCCGGACAGGGGCGACTCGAGGAGGCGGAACACCATATATTTT CASSPDRGDSRRRNTIYF
TRBJ2-6 . TRBV11-2 . TGTGCCAGCAGCTGTCCAGACGGCGGGGATAGCTCTGGGGCCAACGTCCTGACTTTC CASSCPDGGDSSGANVLTF
TRBJ2-7 TRBD1 TRBV6-5 . TGTGCCAGCAAAAGGGGGCACTACGAGCAGTACTTC CASKRGHYEQYF
TRBJ2-7 TRBD2 TRBV30 . TGTGCCTGGAGCAAGACTAGCGGTACCTACGAGCAGTACTTC CAWSKTSGTYEQYF
TRBJ2-5 TRBD2 TRBV7-9 . TGTGCCAGCAGCTTAGCGGCTAGCGGGAGTCCTGTTACGGTAGAGACCCAGTACTTC CASSLAASGSPVTVETQYF
TRBJ2-7 . TRBV5-3 . TGTGCCAGAAGCAAGACAGGCTACGAGCAGTACTTC CARSKTGYEQYF